These T cell receptor beta chains were read from a single sample in a study of blood T cells in healthy people across ages. TCRdb reanalysed the 5' RACE reads using MiXCR and keeps one entry per CDR3 protein. The table has 1,300,000 or so distinct CDR3 sequences, roughly 64% seen once. Sequenced input: blood. The receptors were gathered from a man younger than 35 in good health. Both conserved end residues are part of each CDR3. Fields, in order: clone size, V gene, J gene, D gene, CDR3 DNA, CDR3 protein. A D gene is named only where the DNA matches it firmly. Not every row has a clone size; where given, it reads once, few, many or a size class.

.,TRBV3-1,TRBJ2-5,.,TGTGCCAGCAGCCAAGAGCTTAGCCTCGTTGAGACCCAGTACTTC,CASSQELSLVETQYF
.,TRBV29-1,TRBJ2-3,TRBD2,TGCAGCGTTGCATCTAGCGGGTTGAGCACAGATACGCAGTATTTT,CSVASSGLSTDTQYF
.,TRBV12-5,TRBJ2-5,.,TGTGCTAGTGGGGCAGACCAAGAGACCCAGTACTTC,CASGADQETQYF
.,TRBV6-2/TRBV6-3,TRBJ2-7,.,TGTGCCAGCAGTTACGGGCAGCACTACGAGCAGTACTTC,CASSYGQHYEQYF
.,TRBV6-5,TRBJ2-3,.,TGTGCCAGCAGCCTGTGGGGGTCTGGCACAGATACGCAGTATTTT,CASSLWGSGTDTQYF
.,TRBV9,TRBJ2-5,.,TGTGCCAGCAGCGTAGGAACGGAGACCCAGTACTTC,CASSVGTETQYF
once,TRBV11-2,TRBJ2-7,TRBD2,TGTGCCAGCAGCTGGGGGTACAGCGGGAGAGAGGACGAGCAGTACTTC,CASSWGYSGREDEQYF
few,TRBV4-2,TRBJ1-5,TRBD1,TGTGCCAGCAGCCCCTCGACAGGGGAAAGCAATCAGCCCCAGCATTTT,CASSPSTGESNQPQHF
.,TRBV30,TRBJ2-1,.,TGTGCCCGAGGTGAGGACTACTACAATGAGCAGTTCTTC,CARGEDYYNEQFF
.,TRBV25-1,TRBJ1-6,.,TGTGCCAGCAGTGACCACCGGGACAAGCTGGATTCACCCCTCCACTTT,CASSDHRDKLDSPLHF
.,TRBV29-1,TRBJ2-2,TRBD2,TGCAGCCAGGGACTATCCACCGGGGAGCTGTTTTTT,CSQGLSTGELFF
.,TRBV20-1,TRBJ2-7,TRBD2,TGCAGTGCTAGAGCTGGGGTGCGGGGGGAGCAGTACTTC,CSARAGVRGEQYF
.,TRBV7-2,TRBJ2-7,TRBD1,TGTGCCAGCAGCTTCGCGAGGGACAGGATCTCCTACGAGCAGTACTTC,CASSFARDRISYEQYF
.,TRBV28,TRBJ2-2,TRBD1,TGTGCCAGCAGTTGGTGGGACAGGGGGACCACCGGGGAGCTGTTTTTT,CASSWWDRGTTGELFF
.,TRBV4-1,TRBJ1-2,.,TGCGCCAGCAGCCAAGATATGGTCTATGGCCACACCTTC,CASSQDMVYGHTF
once,TRBV5-8,TRBJ1-2,TRBD1,TGTGCCAGCAGACTCCGGGACAGGGTTAGCTATGGCTACACCTTC,CASRLRDRVSYGYTF
.,TRBV2,TRBJ2-3,TRBD2,TGTGCCACTAGCGGGGGGCGGTTCACAGATACGCAGTATTTT,CATSGGRFTDTQYF
.,TRBV5-6,TRBJ2-7,.,TGTGCCAGCAGCACCTCAACAGGAGCCCAAGGTACCCACTACGAGCAGTACTTC,CASSTSTGAQGTHYEQYF
.,TRBV6-6,TRBJ1-2,.,TGTGCCAGCAGTGGAGGGACAATCAGAAACTATGGCTACACCTTC,CASSGGTIRNYGYTF
.,TRBV6-2/TRBV6-3,TRBJ2-7,TRBD1,TGTGCCAGCAGTGCGGACAGGGTCCACGAGCAGTACTTC,CASSADRVHEQYF
.,TRBV27,TRBJ1-2,TRBD1,TGTACCAGCAGTTTATTGGGGGACAGGGGGCATGGCTACACCTTC,CTSSLLGDRGHGYTF
.,TRBV7-2,TRBJ1-5,.,TGTGCCAGCAGCTTAAACAGGGCGGATCAGCCCCAGCATTTT,CASSLNRADQPQHF
.,TRBV27,TRBJ2-1,TRBD2,TGTGCCAGCAGTTTTTTTGCGGGAGACTACAATGAGCAGTTCTTC,CASSFFAGDYNEQFF
few,TRBV10-3,TRBJ2-7,.,TGTGCCATCGGGTCTCAGAGAAGCTCCTACGAGCAGTACTTC,CAIGSQRSSYEQYF
.,TRBV2,TRBJ1-2,.,TGTGCCAGCAGTCGACAGAGAGCTAACTATGGCTACACCTTC,CASSRQRANYGYTF
few,TRBV10-3,TRBJ2-6,.,TGTGCCATCAGTGAAGTCCCCTCTGGGGCCAACGTCCTGACTTTC,CAISEVPSGANVLTF
.,TRBV27,TRBJ1-5,.,TGTGCCAGCAGTGATTGGGACCAGCCCCAGCATTTT,CASSDWDQPQHF
.,TRBV28,TRBJ2-1,TRBD1,TGTGCCAGCAGACCCCTCACCGGGACAGGGGGCAATGAGCAGTTCTTC,CASRPLTGTGGNEQFF
once,TRBV20-1,TRBJ1-2,.,TGCAGTGCTAGGATCGGGACGGGCGGCTACACCTTC,CSARIGTGGYTF
.,TRBV10-3,TRBJ2-7,TRBD2,TGTGCCATCCGGAGCGGGAATTACTACTACGAGCAGTACTTC,CAIRSGNYYYEQYF
.,TRBV10-3,TRBJ2-5,TRBD1,TGTGCCAACAGTGGCGGGACAGGGGGGTCAAATGAGCAGTACTTC,CANSGGTGGSNEQYF
few,TRBV4-1,TRBJ2-5,.,TGCGCCAGCAGACGTCTGAGGCAGAACCAAGAGACCCAGTACTTC,CASRRLRQNQETQYF
.,TRBV5-1,TRBJ2-5,.,TGCGCCAGCAGCTTGGATGGCGCTAGCGCGGAGACCCAGTACTTC,CASSLDGASAETQYF
many,TRBV29-1,TRBJ2-5,.,TGCAGCGTTGCCATCCGGGAGACCCAGTACTTC,CSVAIRETQYF
few,TRBV10-3,TRBJ2-7,TRBD1,TGTGCCATCAGTGGGAGCGACAGGGGGTCTCCCGAGCAGTACTTC,CAISGSDRGSPEQYF
.,TRBV27,TRBJ1-2,.,TGTGCCAGCAGTCGCTACCGGGAAAATCTCGGTGGCTACACCTTC,CASSRYRENLGGYTF
few,TRBV10-2,TRBJ2-5,.,TGCGCCAGCAGTGGCCAGAATTGGAGCCAAGAGACCCAGTACTTC,CASSGQNWSQETQYF
few,TRBV10-3,TRBJ2-1,TRBD1,TGTGCCATCAGTGAGTTGGACAGGGGCAATGAGCAGTTCTTC,CAISELDRGNEQFF
few,TRBV25-1,TRBJ2-1,TRBD1,TGTGCCAGCAGTGAAAGACGACAGGGAAGCTTCTACAATGAGCAGTTCTTC,CASSERRQGSFYNEQFF
few,TRBV7-2,TRBJ1-2,TRBD1,TGTGCCAGCAGCCTTGGACAGGCCGCCATAGGTTACACCTTC,CASSLGQAAIGYTF
.,TRBV7-9,TRBJ2-4,.,TGTGCCAGCAGCTTAGTAGGCAGTCAAAACATTCAGTACTTC,CASSLVGSQNIQYF
.,TRBV4-3,TRBJ2-3,.,TGCGCCAGCAGCCAAGTCCTGGGTCTGGATACGCAGTATTTT,CASSQVLGLDTQYF
.,TRBV6-5,TRBJ2-5,.,TGTGCCAGCAGTTACTCGATAGCGGAGGTAGAGACCCAGTACTTC,CASSYSIAEVETQYF
once,TRBV3-1,TRBJ2-1,.,TGTGCCAGCAGCCAATGGGATGAGCAGTTCTTC,CASSQWDEQFF
.,TRBV18,TRBJ2-1,.,TGTGCCAGCTCGCGGGACGCCCAGTTAGGTGAGCAGTTCTTC,CASSRDAQLGEQFF
once,TRBV6-2/TRBV6-3,TRBJ2-5,TRBD2,TGTGCCAGCAGTTACCCAAGGACTAGAGGGGAGACCCAGTACTTC,CASSYPRTRGETQYF
.,TRBV27,TRBJ2-1,.,TGTGCCAGCAGTAGGAGGGCCCCTGAAATCTACAATGAGCAGTTCTTC,CASSRRAPEIYNEQFF
few,TRBV29-1,TRBJ1-1,.,TGCAGCGTTGTAAATGGGCAGGGTGAAGCTTTCTTT,CSVVNGQGEAFF
few,TRBV28,TRBJ2-7,TRBD2,TGTGCCAGCTTGACGCGGGACTATTCCCCATACGAGCAGTACTTC,CASLTRDYSPYEQYF
.,TRBV28,TRBJ2-7,.,TGTGCTTCTCAAGAGACAGGAGCTACCTACGAGCAGTACTTC,CASQETGATYEQYF
.,TRBV28,TRBJ2-1,.,TGTGCCAGCAGTCCAGGGGCCCCACCGGACAATGAGCAGTTCTTC,CASSPGAPPDNEQFF
.,TRBV20-1,TRBJ2-1,TRBD2,TGCAGTCCCGGGACTAGCGGGAGCGGCTACAATGAGGAGTTCTTC,CSPGTSGSGYNEEFF
few,TRBV28,TRBJ1-1,.,TGTGCCAGCAGGATGCAGGGGAAAGCTTTCTTT,CASRMQGKAFF
.,TRBV2,TRBJ1-5,.,TGTGCCAGCAGTGAAGGGTTGTATCAGCCCCAGCATTTT,CASSEGLYQPQHF
.,TRBV6-5,TRBJ2-7,TRBD2,TGTGCCAGCAGTTACCGTCCTAGCGGACTTAATTACGAGCAGTACTTC,CASSYRPSGLNYEQYF
.,TRBV29-1,TRBJ2-5,.,TGCAGCTTTATACCGGGAGCGGAGGAGACCCAGTACTTC,CSFIPGAEETQYF
.,TRBV12-3/TRBV12-4,TRBJ2-5,TRBD2,TGTGCCAGCAGTTCCGGGACTAGCGGGGGTCCCGGAAGGGAGACCCAGTACTTC,CASSSGTSGGPGRETQYF
.,TRBV9,TRBJ1-4,.,TGTGCCAGCAGCGTGCCATCCGGGGGTCCGGGGGCTAGTGAAAAACTGTTTTTT,CASSVPSGGPGASEKLFF
.,TRBV20-1,TRBJ2-5,.,TGCAGTGTCACCCCGGAACAAGAGACCCAGTACTTC,CSVTPEQETQYF